This passage covers 30 T cell receptor beta chains from one sample sequenced in a study of molecular identifiers for immune sequencing clone quantification. TCRdb analysed the PCR reads with MiXCR anew, one entry per CDR3 protein. The sample shows fewer than 350,000 distinct CDR3 sequences, about a fifth of them seen only once. Material: naive CD8+ T cells from blood, with Jurkat cell RNA spiked in. The subset here: FACS-sorted CD8+CD4-CCR7+CD45RA+ naive T cells. These receptors originate from a human donor in good health. Some libraries in this study had Jurkat cell RNA spiked in.

This chain links TRBV3-1 with TRBJ2-7; possibly TRBD2 for D (5 bases). CDR1 is LGHDT and CDR2 is YNNKEL in the germline V gene (reference sequence). V was cut by 4 bases and J by 2 bases, with 12 bases left in between. The CDR3 length is 14 residues. The CDR3 DNA follows: TGTGCCAGCAGCCCCACCCCGGAGGCCTACGAGCAGTACTTC. It encodes CASSPTPEAYEQYF.

This clonotype came up many times. The genes are TRBV29-1 and TRBJ2-2, with unresolved D. CDR1 is SQVTM and CDR2 is ANQGSEA in the germline V gene. The CDR3 has 13 amino acids. V lost 4 bases, J lost 2 bases, and 8 bases lay in between. The DNA of the CDR3 is TGCAGCGTTGCCGAAGCAAACACCGGGGAGCTGTTTTTT. Translated: CSVAEANTGELFF.

A remark on this clonotype: A much more abundant neighbour one base away suggests this may be a read error. V gene TRBV6-1 combines with J gene TRBJ2-1; no reliable D call. This CDR3 spans 15 amino acids. Germline CDR1 reads MNHNS; CDR2 reads SASEGT. CDR3 nucleotide sequence: TGTGCCAGCAGTGAAGAGGTGCTCTCCTGCAATGAGCAGTTCTTC. Translating gives CASSEEVLSCNEQFF.

This clonotype was counted many times. The chain carries TRBV15 and TRBJ2-3; maybe TRBD2 (6 bases). V shed 2 bases and J shed 6 bases, with 21 bases lying between them. The CDR3 totals 17 residues. Germline CDR1 LNHNV, CDR2 YYDKDF (reference sequence). CDR3: CATSRPESEGRDDTQYF. As DNA, the CDR3 is TGTGCCACCAGCAGACCCGAGTCGGAGGGTAGAGACGATACGCAGTATTTT.

On this clonotype itself: This may arise from a read error, as a much more abundant clone is one base away. The chain has TRBV7-8 and TRBJ2-7; no clear D. The CDR3 length is 13 residues. Trimming cost V 5 bases and J 3 bases, with 11 bases left between them. Germline V gene sequence: CDR1 SGHVS, CDR2 FQNEAQ. CDR3: CASSPNPDYEQYF. CDR3 DNA: TGTGCCAGCAGCCCTAATCCGGACTACGAGCAGTACTTC.

The sample holds many counts of this clonotype. The rearrangement links TRBV7-9 to TRBJ2-3; 12 bases map to TRBD2. The CDR3 sequence is 16 residues long. Germline-derived CDR1 and CDR2 are SEHNR and FQNEAQ (reference sequence). V gave up 2 bases and J gave up 4 bases; unmatched junction bases: 4. The CDR3 region has the DNA TGTGCCAGCAGCTTATCTAGCGGGGGGGCCTCAGATACGCAGTATTTT. It encodes CASSLSSGGASDTQYF.

This clonotype was observed a handful of times. The CDR3 DNA is TGCAGCGTTGAGAGGGGGACCGGCCCTACCTACGAGCAGTACTTC. It encodes CSVERGTGPTYEQYF. The rearrangement joins TRBV29-1 to TRBJ2-7, with D perhaps matching TRBD1 (6 bases). The germline V gene encodes CDR1 SQVTM and CDR2 ANQGSEA. Deletions cut 3 bases from V and 2 bases from J, with 17 bases between. The CDR3 has 15 residues.

This clonotype was observed at least ten times. The CDR3 region is CASAGGETQYF. Here the CDR3 DNA reads TGTGCCAGCGCTGGCGGGGAGACCCAGTACTTC. This chain connects TRBV28 to TRBJ2-5, with a possible D match to TRBD2 (5 bases). The V end lost 8 bases, the J end lost 5 bases, and 9 bases lay between the germline ends. This CDR3 is 11 amino acids long. The V gene's germline CDR1 is MDHEN and CDR2 SYDVKM.

This clonotype was seen ten or more times. One end of the junction fails to match germline, which may point to a read error. The J gene is TRBJ2-7, the V gene TRBV5-1; 8 bases align to TRBD1. This CDR3 has 14 amino acids. Germline V gene sequence: CDR1 SGHRS, CDR2 YFSETQ. The CDR3 loop is CASSFGQGSYEQYF. CDR3 DNA: TGTGCCAGCAGCTTCGGACAGGGATCCTACGAGCAGTACTTC.

As to this clonotype: A much larger clone sits a single nucleotide away, making a read error possible. V is TRBV7-3 and J is TRBJ2-1; the D is unclear. Trimming stripped 2 bases from V and 9 bases from J, with 14 bases between. CDR3 length: 14 amino acids. The V gene's germline CDR1 is SGHTA and CDR2 FQGTGA. The CDR3 loop reads CASSLDSRVPEQFF. DNA for the CDR3: TGTGCCAGCAGCTTAGATAGTCGCGTGCCTGAGCAGTTCTTC. Based on the CDR3 plus reference TRBV7-3 and TRBJ2-1, the full variable domain is GAGVSQTPSNKVTEKGKYVELRCDPISGHTALYWYRQSLGQGPEFLIYFQGTGAADDSGLPNDRFFAVRPEGSVSTLKIQRTERGDSAVYLCASSLDSRVPEQFFGPGTRLTVL.

There are many counts of this clonotype. The chain uses TRBV4-3 and TRBJ1-1, with a weak D call TRBD1 (6 bases). The germline V gene encodes CDR1 LGHNA and CDR2 YSLEER. V lost 0 bases, J lost 5 bases, and 13 bases lay in between. This CDR3 region has 15 residues. CDR3 in amino acids: CASSQDSGAWTEAFF. CDR3 coding DNA: TGCGCCAGCAGCCAAGATTCAGGGGCATGGACTGAAGCTTTCTTT.

This clonotype showed up many times. CDR3 in amino acids: CASSLRPWGSGFTDTQYF. DNA of the CDR3: TGTGCCAGCAGTTTACGCCCGTGGGGTAGCGGATTCACAGATACGCAGTATTTT. The chain recombines TRBV12-3 or TRBV12-4 with TRBJ2-3, with a weak D call TRBD2 (6 bases). Trimming left V 2 bases short and J 2 bases short, with 20 bases between. The CDR3 runs 18 residues.

This clonotype was observed a handful of times. This chain joins TRBV6-2 or TRBV6-3 and TRBJ2-3; 10 bases line up with TRBD2. The CDR3 contains 17 residues. Germline V gives CDR1 MNHEY, CDR2 SVGEGT. The V segment lost 4 bases and the J segment 3 bases; nucleotides outside the gene matches: 10. In nucleotides, the CDR3 is TGTGCCAGCAGTTCACTAGGACTAGCGGAAATAACAGATACGCAGTATTTT. Translating it yields CASSSLGLAEITDTQYF.

Ten or more counts support this clonotype. The chain combines TRBV7-3 with TRBJ2-1, with D possibly being TRBD1 (6 bases). The CDR3 has 12 amino acids. V lost 3 bases and J lost 8, with 8 bases in between. Germline CDR1 SGHTA, CDR2 FQGTGA. The CDR3 loop reads CASSFTGYEQFF. The CDR3 coding sequence is TGTGCCAGCAGCTTCACAGGGTATGAGCAGTTCTTC.

This clonotype was seen a few times. This sequence joins TRBV13 and TRBJ2-7; D might be TRBD1 (5 bases). Germline CDR1 PRHDT, CDR2 FYEKMQ (reference sequence). The V gene lost 1 base and the J gene lost 4 bases, with 11 bases spanning the gap. The CDR3 has 14 residues. Here the CDR3 DNA reads TGTGCCAGCAGCTTAGAGGGGAACCGTTACGAGCAGTACTTC. It encodes CASSLEGNRYEQYF.

This clonotype was counted ten times or more. The chain has TRBV12-3 or TRBV12-4 and TRBJ2-3; no definite D call. The CDR3 loop spans 13 amino acids. The V gene lost 5 bases and the J gene lost 2 bases, with 8 bases spanning the gap. CDR3 nucleotides: TGTGCCAGCAGTCCCCTACTCACAGATACGCAGTATTTT. Its translation: CASSPLLTDTQYF.

A few counts support this clonotype. This CDR3 is CASSLELAVQETQYF. The CDR3 coding sequence is TGTGCCAGCAGTTTGGAACTAGCGGTACAAGAGACCCAGTACTTC. The chain couples TRBV12-3 or TRBV12-4 to TRBJ2-5; 8 nucleotides match TRBD2. With 3 bases clipped from V and 2 bases from J, the junction kept 5 bases outside the gene matches. The CDR3 consists of 15 residues.

Comment on this clonotype: This clone may be a read error of a much larger clone one base away. The rearrangement links TRBV5-5 to TRBJ2-2; D might be TRBD1 or TRBD2, each matching 6 bases. This CDR3 is built from 19 residues. The V gene's germline CDR1 is SGHKS and CDR2 YYEKEE (reference sequence). CDR3 amino acids: CASGLEGEMGFTKTGELFF. The CDR3 region has the DNA TGTGCCAGCGGCTTGGAGGGGGAAATGGGGTTTACAAAAACCGGGGAGCTGTTTTTT.

This clonotype was detected ten times or more. The genes are TRBV9 and TRBJ2-5, with D possibly matching TRBD2 (6 bases). Looked up from germline, CDR1 is SGDLS and CDR2 is YYNGEE. The CDR3 extends over 16 amino acids. V lost 0 bases to trimming and J lost 5 bases, with 17 bases between them. DNA of the CDR3: TGTGCCAGCAGCGTAGGAGACAGTAGCGGAGTTGAGACCCAGTACTTC. This encodes CASSVGDSSGVETQYF.

This rearrangement joins TRBV20-1 to TRBJ2-4; 11 bases are shared with TRBD1. Trimming cost V 4 bases and J 5 bases; bases outside gene matches: 7. Germline-derived CDR1 and CDR2 are DFQATT and SNEGSKA (reference sequence). The CDR3 has 15 residues. CDR3 sequence: CSANTGQGVENIQYF. The CDR3 coding sequence is TGCAGTGCTAATACGGGACAGGGGGTTGAAAACATTCAGTACTTC.

This clonotype was found many times. V usage is TRBV20-1 and J usage is TRBJ2-3, with D maybe TRBD1 (6 bases). The germline V and J ends were trimmed by 1 base and 0 bases, with 11 bases remaining between them. The length of the CDR3 is 15 residues. CDR1 DFQATT and CDR2 SNEGSKA come from the germline V gene (reference sequence). In nucleotides, the CDR3 is TGCAGTGCTAGAGGGACAGCCTCTAGCACAGATACGCAGTATTTT. Its protein is CSARGTASSTDTQYF.

This clonotype has just one count. This may come from a read error, since a much larger clone is one base off. The V and J genes are TRBV4-3 and TRBJ2-3; 9 nucleotides align to TRBD2. The CDR3 contains 16 residues. The V gene's germline CDR1 is LGHNA and CDR2 YSLEER. The CDR3 DNA reads TGCGCCAGCAGCCAAGAATTAGCGGGAGTGAGGGATACGCGGTATTTT. It translates to CASSQELAGVRDTRYF.

This clonotype was observed at least ten times. V is TRBV20-1 and J is TRBJ2-7; 8 bases fit TRBD1. V dropped 1 base and J dropped 5; count of bases not matched to a gene: 10. CDR1 and CDR2 from the germline V gene are DFQATT and SNEGSKA (reference sequence). This CDR3 is 15 amino acids long. The DNA for the CDR3 is TGCAGTGCTAGAGTGCCCGACAGGGGTCCTGACGAGCAGTACTTC. Translating gives CSARVPDRGPDEQYF.

CDR3 nucleotides: TGTGCCAGCTGGGGCAGGCCCAATGAGCAGTTCTTC. Translation: CASWGRPNEQFF. The chain combines TRBV25-1 with TRBJ2-1; TRBD1 is a possible D gene (5 bases). This CDR3 contains 12 residues. Germline V gene sequence: CDR1 MGHDK, CDR2 SYGVNS. V lost 8 bases and J lost 6, with 11 bases in between.

This clonotype was observed at least ten times. The chain uses TRBV7-9 and TRBJ2-7; possible D gene TRBD2, 6 bases. This CDR3 comprises 17 residues. The germline V gene has CDR1 SEHNR and CDR2 FQNEAQ (reference sequence). The V end lost 5 bases, the J end lost 7 bases, and 27 bases lay between the germline ends. This CDR3 is CASSPPVPGVGGEEQYF. The CDR3 DNA sequence: TGTGCCAGCAGCCCCCCAGTACCGGGAGTTGGGGGTGAGGAGCAGTACTTC.

Turning to this clonotype: Just one base apart from a much larger clone, this may be a read error. The V gene is TRBV15, the J gene TRBJ2-1; D perhaps matches TRBD2 (6 bases). Per the germline V gene, CDR1 is LNHNV and CDR2 is YYDKDF (reference sequence). The V and J ends lost 3 bases and 7 bases respectively, with 22 bases between them. The CDR3 runs to 17 residues. As DNA, the CDR3 is TGTGCCACCAGCAGTCCGACTAGTACCCACATTATGAATGAGCAGTTCTTC. Translated, it gives CATSSPTSTHIMNEQFF.

This clonotype was found many times. The genes are TRBV7-3 and TRBJ2-5; 12 positions match TRBD2. J gave up 1 base and V 1 base, and 7 bases lay outside the gene matches. The germline CDR1 and CDR2 sequences are SGHTA and FQGTGA. This CDR3 is built from 18 residues. This chain's CDR3 is CASSLNGRLAGAQETQYF. For the CDR3, the DNA is TGTGCCAGCAGCTTAAATGGACGACTAGCGGGGGCCCAAGAGACCCAGTACTTC.

In this sample, this clonotype turned up many times. V and J are TRBV19 and TRBJ1-2, with 10 positions matching TRBD1. The V gene end was trimmed by 5 bases and the J gene end by 2 bases; junction bases not matched to a gene: 8. This CDR3 has 16 residues. Germline V CDR1 and CDR2: LNHDA, SQIVND (reference sequence). The CDR3 DNA follows: TGTGCCAGTAGTGTCAGACAGGGGGCGCGGAACTATGGCTACACCTTC. This sequence encodes CASSVRQGARNYGYTF.

This clonotype came up once. This rearrangement joins TRBV20-1 to TRBJ1-5; no firm D call. The CDR3 is 15 amino acids. Trimming shortened V by 6 bases and J by 4 bases, and 19 bases separated the two germline ends. Germline V CDR1 and CDR2: DFQATT, SNEGSKA (reference sequence). The DNA for the CDR3 is TGCAGTGCGAAACCCAGGTCAAATTCAAATCAGCCCCAGCATTTT. Residues: CSAKPRSNSNQPQHF.

This clonotype was seen ten or more times. The chain employs TRBV25-1 and TRBJ1-4; no clear D. CDR1 and CDR2 (germline): MGHDK, SYGVNS. This CDR3 spans 17 amino acids. The V end was cut by 0 bases, the J end by 4 bases, with 15 bases between. The CDR3 is CASSEYGESVNNEKLFF. CDR3 bases: TGTGCCAGCAGTGAATACGGCGAGTCAGTTAATAATGAAAAACTGTTTTTT.